Sequencing of this T cell receptor beta chain was carried out in a study of control samples from healthy donors and cancer patients. The assay was immunoSEQ multiplex PCR, and TCRdb's table has in-frame clones only and misses some. The sample consists of roughly 98,000 clones, about four fifths of them appearing once. Trimming cost V 0 bases and J 2 bases, with 8 bases left between them. CDR1 is LGHNA, CDR2 YSLEER, per germline. CDR3 length: 14 residues. The sequence came from a woman aged 55-69 years in good health. The chain links TRBV4-3 to TRBJ2-7; D gene ambiguous. The sequenced sample was blood. CDR3 nucleotides: TGCGCCAGCAGCCAAGAGGTCCAGACCTACGAGCAGTACTTC. It translates to CASSQEVQTYEQYF.